This T cell receptor beta chain was sequenced in a study of blood T cell repertoires in COVID-19 (dated by TCRdb to between 2020 and 2021). For the wider study: The collaborator samples originated in the United States, Italy and Spain and spanned the acute and convalescent phases of COVID-19. Samples came from the ongoing ImmuneRACE study (first 160 participants) plus 1,254 subjects from 6 global collaborators. Deeply sampled blood TCRbeta repertoires from subjects exposed to, actively infected with, or recovered from COVID-19 were included in the dataset. Where HLA class I and class II types were available, the types were taken from metadata supplied by the sample provider, not from assay-based typing. A freely available public database, intended as a resource for researchers studying the immune response to SARS-CoV-2, is where the repertoires were released. A de-identified subject ID, COVID-19 status, age in years and sex were almost always included in the sample metadata. The prospective study material was composed of cDNA or gDNA derived from T cells, B-cell-depleted T cells, or PBMCs.

With regard to this clone: Its antigen is not yet known. It has no much larger one-base neighbor in the sample; base qualities were not kept.

TCRbeta CDR3 regions were amplified from genomic DNA by means of the immunoSEQ Assay, a bias-controlled multiplex PCR. Per the original workflow: The number of nucleated cells in each sample was estimated by amplification of reference gene primers within the assay. To quantify the absolute abundance of each unique TCRbeta CDR3 rearrangement, sequence reads were collapsed and filtered. Productive Simpson clonality was computed per sample as the square root of Simpson's diversity index over productive rearrangements. Held by TCRdb, this immuneACCESS table contains in-frame sequences only and omits some clones. Under half of the omission traces to an unresolved V gene where checked; the cause of the rest is unknown. That table gives V, J and clone size, and the DNA gave D and trimming. The sample data list 45,000 to 50,000 clones, and approximately 85% of these were observed just once. Around 30% of the sample is in the top ten clones.

One collaborating source in Seattle enrolled patients during active infection and followed them longitudinally through the course of disease. Collaborating institutions collected whole blood in K2EDTA tubes following their own protocols. Collaborator samples were shipped for TCRbeta analysis as frozen whole blood, isolated PBMCs, or DNA extracted from either sample type. The investigation overall reported the following: Clinical and demographic metadata were provided uncurated, with the amount varying by source and participant.

This clonotype originated in an elderly woman with COVID-19, enrolled during active disease. Sequencing was done on a sample of peripheral blood.

CDR3 region: CASSLSQGIADGYTF. The sequenced DNA is TGTGCCAGCAGCTTGAGTCAGGGGATCGCTGATGGCTACACCTTC. Rearrangement joined TRBV7-9 to TRBJ1-2; TRBD1 is perhaps the D gene, given 6 matching bases. The CDR3 runs 15 amino acids, cysteine and phenylalanine included. Only the CDR3 DNA stays, 45 bases, in frame from base 1. Trimming at the junction amounts to 3 bases on V and 6 bases on J, and the germline ends lie 17 bases apart. Based on the germline V gene (reference sequence), the CDR1 and CDR2 sequences are SEHNR and FQNEAQ.